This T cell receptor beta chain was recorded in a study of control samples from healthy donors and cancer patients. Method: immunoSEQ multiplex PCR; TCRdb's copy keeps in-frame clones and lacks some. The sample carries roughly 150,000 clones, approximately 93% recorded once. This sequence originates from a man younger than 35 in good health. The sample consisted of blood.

CDR3 coding DNA: TGTGCCAGCAGTCCCGCCGGGACACCTAATTCACCCCTCCACTTT. It is translated as CASSPAGTPNSPLHF. The genes are TRBV27 and TRBJ1-6, with a possible D match to TRBD1 (6 bases). V was cut by 5 bases and J by 6 bases, with 14 bases left in between. CDR3 length equals 15 residues. Germline V gives CDR1 MNHEY, CDR2 SMNVEV (reference sequence).